This entry describes one T cell receptor (beta chain). The antigen is unknown. The data were obtained in a study of cytomegalovirus exposure and HLA in healthy donors. Study findings and constraints: With later analysis, a missense DCLRE1C variant became linked to TCR beta V- and J-gene trimming. Owing to their indistinguishability, certain V segments, notably TRBV6-2 and TRBV6-3, were excluded. Versus the approximately 700-donor mean, an Asian-associated ancestry cluster reportedly showed fewer N-insertions in a later analysis.

PCR primers comprised 60 Vbeta and 13 Jbeta primers. Original data processing: A follow-up analysis tallied tens of millions of unique TCR beta chains, roughly 11 million shared. Some clones are missing from TCRdb's copy, which holds only in-frame ones; the method was immunoSEQ multiplex PCR. V and J calls and clone size are copied from that table; D and trimming were computed from the DNA. The sample consists of some 150,000 clones, 78% of them appearing once. Germline V gene data show CDR1 as SGDLS and CDR2 as YYNGEE. The V and J ends lost 0 bases and 6 bases, in that order; junction bases with no gene match: 19. The CDR3 is 19 residues long.

The TCR comes from a man in his forties or fifties in good health and CMV-seropositive. The J gene is TRBJ2-3, the V gene TRBV9, with 7 bases lining up with TRBD2. Material for sequencing was PBMCs. The CDR3 region has the DNA TGTGCCAGCAGCGTAGCCCCCCTAGGTATAGCGGGTGTTGTTGATACGCAGTATTTT. Residues: CASSVAPLGIAGVVDTQYF.